This entry is about one T cell receptor (beta chain). Its matching antigen is unknown. These data belong to a study of PD-1 blockade in classical Hodgkin lymphoma. General study findings and limits: Researchers reported that CD4+ TCR diversity, though not CD8+, rose significantly by C4D1. Similar baseline diversity was found in complete responders and newly diagnosed patients.

Time point specified: cycle 4 day 1 (C4D1), after 6 weeks of nivolumab. Brentuximab vedotin exposure varied among the patients, all of whom had relapsed after autologous stem cell transplantation. TCRdb keeps only in-frame clones here, not all; method: immunoSEQ multiplex PCR. The table has 45,000 to 60,000 clones, roughly 80% seen once. Germline V gene sequence: CDR1 MDHEN, CDR2 SYDVKM. The CDR3 sequence is 15 residues long. The trim removed 6 bases at V and 0 bases at J, leaving 4 bases unmatched. The sequence was obtained from a human donor with classical Hodgkin lymphoma. Specimen: peripheral blood mononuclear cells (PBMCs), collected before the fourth cycle of nivolumab. The J gene is TRBJ1-5, the V gene TRBV28, with 8 bases aligning to TRBD1. CDR3 in amino acids: CASRADRDSNQPQHF. The DNA for the CDR3 is TGTGCCAGCAGGGCGGACAGGGATAGCAATCAGCCCCAGCATTTT. Based on the CDR3 plus reference TRBV28 and TRBJ1-5, the full variable domain is DVKVTQSSRYLVKRTGEKVFLECVQDMDHENMFWYRQDPGLGLRLIYFSYDVKMKEKGDIPEGYSVSREKKERFSLILESASTNQTSMYLCASRADRDSNQPQHFGDGTRLSIL.